This TCR beta chain was observed in a study of control samples from healthy donors and cancer patients. Measured with immunoSEQ multiplex PCR; TCRdb has only the in-frame clones, and not every one. The data contain over 50,000 clones, approximately 95% of them singletons. The specimen sequenced was blood. This sequence originates from a woman between 18 and 30 years old in good health.

The CDR3 is CASSMTANTDTQYF. The DNA of the CDR3 is TGTGCCAGTAGTATGACTGCTAATACAGATACGCAGTATTTT. The chain recombines TRBV19 with TRBJ2-3; D unclear. Germline-derived CDR1 and CDR2 are LNHDA and SQIVND (reference sequence). CDR3 length: 14 residues. The V gene lost 3 bases and the J gene lost 3 bases, with 10 bases spanning the gap.